This is a list of T cell receptor beta chains from one sample in a study of CD8+CD57+ T cells in acquired aplastic anemia. TCRdb re-derived calls from the reads in MiXCR, one entry per CDR3 protein. The table has under 250,000 distinct CDR3 sequences, over 55% seen once. Sequenced: sorted CD4+, CD8+, or CD8+CD57+ T cells (not recorded which) from PBMCs. Source of these receptors: a human donor with aplastic anemia. The CDR3 runs from the conserved cysteine through the conserved F or W. A D gene is named only where the DNA matches it firmly. Clone sizes are given selectively: once, few, many, or a class where the clone is expanded.

>TRBD1|TRBJ2-6|TRBV4-2|.
CASSTTGLGANVLTF
TGTGCCAGCAGCACGACAGGGCTTGGGGCCAACGTCCTGACTTTC
>.|TRBJ2-5|TRBV7-6|.
CASSVGGRPGETQYF
TGTGCCAGCAGCGTAGGGGGTCGCCCAGGAGAGACCCAGTACTTC
>.|TRBJ1-1|TRBV5-1|many
CASSLHGAVNTEAFF
TGCGCCAGCAGCTTGCATGGGGCGGTGAACACTGAAGCTTTCTTT
>.|TRBJ2-3|TRBV5-1|.
CASCPGLRTDTQYF
TGCGCCAGCTGTCCGGGACTCCGCACAGATACGCAGTATTTT
>.|TRBJ2-7|TRBV20-1|.
CSAQGDSYEQYF
TGCAGTGCGCAAGGGGATTCCTACGAGCAGTACTTC
>.|TRBJ2-3|TRBV14|.
CASSYYLQGDTQYF
TGTGCCAGCAGCTACTATCTACAGGGAGATACGCAGTATTTT
>TRBD1|TRBJ1-4|TRBV24-1|.
CATSDLRDRGNGTNEKLFF
TGTGCCACCAGTGATTTGCGGGACAGGGGGAATGGAACTAATGAAAAACTGTTTTTT
>.|TRBJ1-1|TRBV19|many
CASSGRDNTEAFF
TGTGCCAGTAGTGGGAGGGACAACACTGAAGCTTTCTTT
>.|TRBJ2-3|TRBV10-2|.
CASSDQSTDTQYF
TGCGCCAGCAGTGACCAATCCACAGATACGCAGTATTTT
>.|TRBJ2-7|TRBV20-1|.
CSASLLSSYEQYF
TGCAGTGCGAGCTTGCTGAGCTCCTACGAGCAGTACTTC
>.|TRBJ2-7|TRBV7-8|.
CASSQGRSSSYEQYF
TGTGCCAGCAGCCAGGGGAGGTCTAGCTCCTACGAGCAGTACTTC
>.|TRBJ2-7|TRBV12-3/TRBV12-4|many
CASSSPNRDIPYEQYF
TGTGCCAGCAGTTCCCCAAACCGGGACATACCCTACGAGCAGTACTTC
>.|TRBJ2-1|TRBV29-1|.
CSVWKGGNEQFF
TGCAGCGTGTGGAAAGGGGGAAATGAGCAGTTCTTC
>.|TRBJ1-6|TRBV7-9|.
CASSFIQGYNSPLHF
TGTGCCAGCAGCTTCATCCAGGGTTATAATTCACCCCTCCACTTT
>.|TRBJ2-7|TRBV7-8|.
CASSLMGTTYEQYF
TGTGCCAGCAGCTTAATGGGCACTACCTACGAGCAGTACTTC
>.|TRBJ2-1|TRBV15|.
CATSSSRSLQVLNEHFF
TGTGCCACCAGCAGCTCCAGGTCGTTACAGGTTTTGAATGAGCATTTCTTC
>TRBD1|TRBJ1-6|TRBV2|many
CAGGSGTGIFSSPLHF
TGTGCCGGAGGTTCGGGGACAGGGATTTTTAGTTCACCCCTCCACTTT
>.|TRBJ1-5|TRBV5-5|few
CASSFGVIQPQHF
TGTGCCAGCAGCTTTGGGGTAATTCAGCCCCAGCATTTT
>TRBD1|TRBJ2-1|TRBV10-2|once
CASIAGTGRNNEQFF
TGCGCCAGCATCGCCGGGACAGGGAGGAACAATGAGCAGTTCTTC
>TRBD1|TRBJ2-7|TRBV20-1|.
CSARTGYTYEQYF
TGCAGTGCTCGGACAGGATATACCTACGAGCAGTACTTC
>.|TRBJ2-5|TRBV10-3|.
CAIRGGETQYF
TGTGCCATCAGAGGGGGGGAGACCCAGTACTTC
>.|TRBJ1-4|TRBV29-1|.
CSVAQDHGGEKLFF
TGCAGCGTTGCCCAGGACCACGGAGGTGAAAAACTGTTTTTT
>.|TRBJ2-1|TRBV20-1|.
CSASPDAYNEQFF
TGCAGTGCTAGCCCTGACGCCTACAATGAGCAGTTCTTC
>.|TRBJ1-5|TRBV7-8|.
CASSGEINQPQHF
TGTGCCAGCTCGGGCGAGATCAATCAGCCCCAGCATTTT
>.|TRBJ2-7|TRBV9|.
CASSVAQGEQYF
TGTGCCAGCAGCGTAGCTCAGGGCGAGCAGTACTTC
>.|TRBJ2-4|TRBV15|.
CATSREDGAKNIQYF
TGTGCCACCAGCAGAGAGGATGGGGCCAAAAACATTCAGTACTTC
>.|TRBJ1-1|TRBV7-8|.
CASSLVQGSWNTEAFF
TGTGCCAGCAGCTTAGTACAGGGCTCGTGGAACACTGAAGCTTTCTTT
>TRBD1|TRBJ1-1|TRBV24-1|.
CATRAGGGNTEAFF
TGTGCCACCCGGGCAGGGGGCGGAAACACTGAAGCTTTCTTT
>.|TRBJ2-5|TRBV27|many
CASRGTLAETQYF
TGTGCCAGCAGGGGGACATTAGCAGAGACCCAGTACTTC
>.|TRBJ2-7|TRBV9|many
CASSPGGDEQYF
TGTGCCAGCAGCCCAGGGGGGGACGAGCAGTACTTC
>.|TRBJ2-1|TRBV14|.
CASSPFPGHYNEQFF
TGTGCCAGCAGCCCATTCCCGGGACACTACAATGAGCAGTTCTTC
>TRBD2|TRBJ2-1|TRBV20-1|few
CSARDQGLAGGDEQFF
TGCAGTGCTAGAGACCAGGGACTAGCGGGAGGGGATGAGCAGTTCTTC
>.|TRBJ1-1|TRBV11-2|few
CASSLYSVTEAFF
TGTGCCAGCAGCTTATACTCGGTCACTGAAGCTTTCTTT
>.|TRBJ2-2|TRBV20-1|.
CSANNRERTGELFF
TGCAGTGCTAACAACCGAGAACGGACCGGGGAGCTGTTTTTT
>.|TRBJ2-7|TRBV7-9|few
CASSFRGTYEQYF
TGTGCCAGCAGCTTTCGGGGAACCTACGAGCAGTACTTC
>TRBD2|TRBJ2-1|TRBV24-1|.
CATSDLQVGGLAGKQFF
TGTGCCACCAGTGATTTGCAAGTCGGGGGACTAGCCGGCAAGCAGTTCTTC
>TRBD2|TRBJ2-1|TRBV9|few
CASQGLAGGGEQFF
TGTGCCAGCCAAGGGCTAGCGGGAGGGGGTGAGCAGTTCTTC
>.|TRBJ1-6|TRBV5-6|few
CASSRGLSPLHF
TGTGCCAGCAGCCGTGGCCTCTCACCCCTCCACTTT
>TRBD1|TRBJ2-1|TRBV15|.
CSTSRDLEGADNEQFF
TGTTCCACCAGCAGAGATCTCGAGGGGGCGGACAATGAGCAGTTCTTC
>.|TRBJ1-6|TRBV7-2|.
CASSRPHNSPLHF
TGTGCCAGCAGCAGGCCGCATAATTCACCCCTCCACTTT
>.|TRBJ1-3|TRBV5-1|.
CASSRDSGNTIYF
TGCGCCAGCAGCCGCGACTCTGGAAACACCATATATTTT
>TRBD1|TRBJ2-7|TRBV2|.
CASSEGGQGTNEQYF
TGTGCCAGCAGTGAAGGAGGACAGGGGACGAACGAGCAGTACTTC
>.|TRBJ2-5|TRBV5-1|.
CASSLATGETQYF
TGCGCCAGCAGCTTGGCTACCGGAGAGACCCAGTACTTC
>.|TRBJ2-7|TRBV20-1|few
CSARAGATYEQYF
TGCAGTGCTAGAGCCGGGGCCACCTACGAGCAGTACTTC
>.|TRBJ1-4|TRBV7-9|.
CAGSRSDKEKLFF
TGTGCCGGCAGCCGATCGGACAAAGAAAAACTGTTTTTT
>.|TRBJ1-2|TRBV7-8|.
CASSSSRSYGYTF
TGTGCCAGCAGCTCATCCCGCAGCTATGGCTACACCTTC
>.|TRBJ2-5|TRBV27|.
CASSFSGQTYQETQYF
TGTGCCAGCAGTTTCAGCGGACAAACGTACCAAGAGACCCAGTACTTC
>.|TRBJ2-1|TRBV2|once
CASSEREFGADNEQFF
TGTGCCAGCAGTGAACGAGAGTTTGGGGCAGACAATGAGCAGTTCTTC
>.|TRBJ1-2|TRBV12-3/TRBV12-4|.
CASSFNQLHGYTF
TGTGCCAGCAGTTTTAATCAGCTCCATGGCTACACCTTC
>.|TRBJ2-2|TRBV7-9|.
CASSLPRVKGELFF
TGTGCCAGCAGCTTACCGAGGGTAAAGGGGGAGCTGTTTTTT
>.|TRBJ2-7|TRBV19|.
CASSRGGHYEQYF
TGTGCCAGTAGTAGGGGGGGACACTACGAGCAGTACTTC
>.|TRBJ2-5|TRBV20-1|.
CSASGGAQETQYF
TGCAGTGCTAGTGGAGGGGCACAAGAGACCCAGTACTTC
>TRBD1|TRBJ1-2|TRBV5-1|once
CASSVTGDGGYTF
TGCGCCAGCAGCGTGACAGGGGATGGGGGCTACACCTTC
>.|TRBJ1-1|TRBV7-9|.
CASSIRSGRTEAFF
TGTGCCAGCAGTATAAGGTCCGGGCGGACTGAAGCTTTCTTT